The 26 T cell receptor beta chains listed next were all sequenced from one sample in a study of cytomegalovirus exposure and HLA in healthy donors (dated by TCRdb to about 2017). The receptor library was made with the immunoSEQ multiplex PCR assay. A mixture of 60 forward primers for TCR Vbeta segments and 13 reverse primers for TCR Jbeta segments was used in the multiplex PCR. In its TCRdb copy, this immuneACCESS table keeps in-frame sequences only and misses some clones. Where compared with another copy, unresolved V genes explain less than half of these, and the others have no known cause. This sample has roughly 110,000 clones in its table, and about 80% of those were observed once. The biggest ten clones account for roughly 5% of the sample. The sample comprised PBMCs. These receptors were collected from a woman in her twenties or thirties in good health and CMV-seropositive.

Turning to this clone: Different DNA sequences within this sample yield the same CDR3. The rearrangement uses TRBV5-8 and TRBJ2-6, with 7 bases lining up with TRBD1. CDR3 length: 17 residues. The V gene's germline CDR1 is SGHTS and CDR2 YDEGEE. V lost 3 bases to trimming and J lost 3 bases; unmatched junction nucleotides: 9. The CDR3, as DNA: TGTGCCAGCAGCTCAAGACAGGGACCAAGTGGGGCCAACGTCCTGACTTTC. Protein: CASSSRQGPSGANVLTF.

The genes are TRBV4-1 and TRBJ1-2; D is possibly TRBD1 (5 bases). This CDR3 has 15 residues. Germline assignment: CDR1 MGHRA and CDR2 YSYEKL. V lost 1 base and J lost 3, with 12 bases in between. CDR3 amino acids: CASSQVQGMDYGYTF. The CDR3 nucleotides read TGCGCCAGCAGCCAAGTCCAGGGAATGGACTATGGCTACACCTTC.

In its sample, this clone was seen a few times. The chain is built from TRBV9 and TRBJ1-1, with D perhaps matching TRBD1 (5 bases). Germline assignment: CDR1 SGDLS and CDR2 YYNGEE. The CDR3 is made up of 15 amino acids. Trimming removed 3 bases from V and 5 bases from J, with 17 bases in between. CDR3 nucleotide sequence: TGTGCCAGCAGCGCCCCCGGGGGGGAGGTGACTGAAGCTTTCTTT. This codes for CASSAPGGEVTEAFF. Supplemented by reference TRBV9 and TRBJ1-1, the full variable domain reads DSGVTQTPKHLITATGQRVTLRCSPRSGDLSVYWYQQSLDQGLQFLIQYYNGEERAKGNILERFSAQQFPDLHSELNLSSLELGDSALYFCASSAPGGEVTEAFFGQGTRLTVV.

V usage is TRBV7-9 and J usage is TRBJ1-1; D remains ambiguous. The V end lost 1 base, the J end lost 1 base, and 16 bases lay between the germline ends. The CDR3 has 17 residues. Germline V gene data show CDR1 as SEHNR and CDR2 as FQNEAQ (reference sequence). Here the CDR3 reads CASSLGSWLQPNTEAFF. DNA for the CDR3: TGTGCCAGCAGCTTAGGTTCTTGGTTACAGCCGAACACTGAAGCTTTCTTT.

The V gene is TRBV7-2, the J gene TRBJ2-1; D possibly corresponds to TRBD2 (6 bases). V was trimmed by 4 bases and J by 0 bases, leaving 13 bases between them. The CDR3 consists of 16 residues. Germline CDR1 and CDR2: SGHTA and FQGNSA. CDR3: CASSSNSGSSYNEQFF. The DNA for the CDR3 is TGTGCCAGCAGCTCTAATAGCGGTAGCTCCTACAATGAGCAGTTCTTC. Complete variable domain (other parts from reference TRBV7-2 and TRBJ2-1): GAGVSQSPSNKVTEKGKDVELRCDPISGHTALYWYRQSLGQGLEFLIYFQGNSAPDKSGLPSDRFSAERTGGSVSTLTIQRTQQEDSAVYLCASSSNSGSSYNEQFFGPGTRLTVL.

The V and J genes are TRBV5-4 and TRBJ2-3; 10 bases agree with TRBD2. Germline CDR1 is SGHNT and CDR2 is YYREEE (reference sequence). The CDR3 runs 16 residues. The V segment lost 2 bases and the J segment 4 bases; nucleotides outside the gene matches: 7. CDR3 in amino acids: CASSFAVAGGPDTQYF. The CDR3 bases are TGTGCCAGCAGCTTCGCAGTAGCGGGAGGCCCAGATACGCAGTATTTT.

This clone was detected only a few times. CDR3: CASSQDYSGTGGNEQFF. Here the CDR3 DNA reads TGTGCCAGCAGCCAAGATTACTCTGGGACAGGAGGCAATGAGCAGTTCTTC. V is TRBV4-2 and J is TRBJ2-1, with 8 bases fitting TRBD1. The V and J ends lost 0 bases and 6 bases, in that order; junction bases with no gene match: 10. CDR1 and CDR2 (germline): LGHNA, YNFKEQ. This CDR3 spans 17 amino acids.

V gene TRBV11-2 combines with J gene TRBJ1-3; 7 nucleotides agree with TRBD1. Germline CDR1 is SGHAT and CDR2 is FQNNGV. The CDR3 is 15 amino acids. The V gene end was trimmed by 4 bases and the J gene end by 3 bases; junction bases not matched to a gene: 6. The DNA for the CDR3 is TGTGCCAGCAGCTCCGAGGGGGCCTATGGAAACACCATATATTTT. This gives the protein CASSSEGAYGNTIYF. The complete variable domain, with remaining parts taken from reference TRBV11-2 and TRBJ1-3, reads EAGVAQSPRYKIIEKRQSVAFWCNPISGHATLYWYQQILGQGPKLLIQFQNNGVVDDSQLPKDRFSAERLKGVDSTLKIQPAKLEDSAVYLCASSSEGAYGNTIYFGEGSWLTVV.

The CDR3 loop reads CASSYSGLDLETQYF. The CDR3 bases are TGTGCCAGCAGTTACTCGGGACTGGACTTGGAGACCCAGTACTTC. V gene TRBV6-6 combines with J gene TRBJ2-5; weak D call: TRBD2 (6 bases). Germline CDR1 and CDR2: MNHNY and SVGAGI (reference sequence). The germline V and J ends were trimmed by 0 bases and 5 bases, with 13 bases remaining between them. The CDR3 runs to 15 residues.

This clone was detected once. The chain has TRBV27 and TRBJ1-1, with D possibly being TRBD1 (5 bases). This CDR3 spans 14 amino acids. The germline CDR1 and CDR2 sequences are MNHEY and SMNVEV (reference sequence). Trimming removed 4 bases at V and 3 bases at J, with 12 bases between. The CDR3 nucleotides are TGTGCCAGCAGTTCGACAGACGAAGACACTGAAGCTTTCTTT. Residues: CASSSTDEDTEAFF.

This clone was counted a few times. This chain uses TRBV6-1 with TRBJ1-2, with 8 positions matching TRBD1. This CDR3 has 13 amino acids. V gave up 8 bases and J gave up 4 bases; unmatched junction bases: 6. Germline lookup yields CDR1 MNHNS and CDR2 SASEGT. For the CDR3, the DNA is TGTGCCAGCTTTCGGACAGGGCTCTATGGCTACACCTTC. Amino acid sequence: CASFRTGLYGYTF.

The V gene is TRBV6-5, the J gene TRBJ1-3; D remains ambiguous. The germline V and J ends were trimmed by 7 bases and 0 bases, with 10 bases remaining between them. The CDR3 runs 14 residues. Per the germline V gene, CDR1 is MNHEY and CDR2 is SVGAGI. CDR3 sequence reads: CASTDSNSGNTIYF. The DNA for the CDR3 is TGTGCCAGCACGGACTCCAACTCTGGAAACACCATATATTTT.

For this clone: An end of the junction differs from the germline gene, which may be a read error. CDR3: CSSTITGEGNQPQHF. The CDR3 DNA reads TGTTCCAGCACTATAACAGGGGAGGGCAATCAGCCCCAGCATTTT. This chain links TRBV7-9 with TRBJ1-5, with TRBD1 matching over 7 bases. CDR3 length: 15 residues. Germline values: CDR1 SEHNR, CDR2 FQNEAQ (reference sequence).

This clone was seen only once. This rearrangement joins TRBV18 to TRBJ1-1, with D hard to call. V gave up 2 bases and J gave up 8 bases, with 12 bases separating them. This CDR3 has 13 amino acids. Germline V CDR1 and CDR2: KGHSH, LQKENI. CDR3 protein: CASSPAAPLEAFF. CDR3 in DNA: TGTGCCAGCTCACCAGCGGCCCCCCTCGAAGCTTTCTTT.

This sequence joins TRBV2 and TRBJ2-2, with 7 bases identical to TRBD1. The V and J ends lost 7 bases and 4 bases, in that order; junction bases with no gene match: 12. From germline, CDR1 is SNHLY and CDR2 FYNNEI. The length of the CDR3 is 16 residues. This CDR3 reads CASTDLGGASTGELFF. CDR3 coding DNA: TGTGCCAGCACCGACCTAGGGGGCGCGAGCACCGGGGAGCTGTTTTTT.

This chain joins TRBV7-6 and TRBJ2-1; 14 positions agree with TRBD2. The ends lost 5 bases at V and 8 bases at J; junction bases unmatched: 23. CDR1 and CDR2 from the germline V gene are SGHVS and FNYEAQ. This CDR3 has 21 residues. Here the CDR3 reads CASSPKVYGGDAGLAGDEQFF. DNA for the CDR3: TGTGCCAGCAGCCCGAAGGTGTATGGGGGGGACGCGGGACTAGCGGGAGATGAGCAGTTCTTC.

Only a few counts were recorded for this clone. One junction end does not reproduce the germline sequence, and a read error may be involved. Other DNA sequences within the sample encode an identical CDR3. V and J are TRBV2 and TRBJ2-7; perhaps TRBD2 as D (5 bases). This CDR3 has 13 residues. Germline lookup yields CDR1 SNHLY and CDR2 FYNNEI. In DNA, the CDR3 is TGTTCCAGCAAGGAGGAGGCGGCCTACGAGCAGTACTTC. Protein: CSSKEEAAYEQYF. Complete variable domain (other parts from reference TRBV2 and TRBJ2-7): EPEVTQTPSHQVTQMGQEVILRCVPISNHLYFYWYRQILGQKVEFLVSFYNNEISEKSEIFDDQFSVERPDGSNFTLKIRSTKLEDSAMYFCSSKEEAAYEQYFGPGTRLTVT.

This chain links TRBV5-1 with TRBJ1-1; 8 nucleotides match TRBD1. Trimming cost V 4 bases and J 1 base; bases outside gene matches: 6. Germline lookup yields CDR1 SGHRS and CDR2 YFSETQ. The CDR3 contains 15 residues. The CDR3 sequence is CASSPNGQGNTEAFF. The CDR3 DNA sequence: TGCGCCAGCAGCCCTAACGGACAGGGGAACACTGAAGCTTTCTTT.

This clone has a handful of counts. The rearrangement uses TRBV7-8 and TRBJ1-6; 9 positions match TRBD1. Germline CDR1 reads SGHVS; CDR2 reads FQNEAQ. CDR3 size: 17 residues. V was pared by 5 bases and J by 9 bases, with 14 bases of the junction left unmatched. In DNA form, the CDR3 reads TGTGCCAGCAGCCTATACAGGGGACAGGGAAATCGTTCACCCCTCCACTTT. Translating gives CASSLYRGQGNRSPLHF.

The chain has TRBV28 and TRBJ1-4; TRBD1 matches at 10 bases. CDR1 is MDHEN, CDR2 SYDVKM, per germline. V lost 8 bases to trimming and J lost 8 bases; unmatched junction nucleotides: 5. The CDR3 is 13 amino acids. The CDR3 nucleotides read TGTGCCAGCGGGGGACAGGGGTGGGAAAAACTGTTTTTT. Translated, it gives CASGGQGWEKLFF.

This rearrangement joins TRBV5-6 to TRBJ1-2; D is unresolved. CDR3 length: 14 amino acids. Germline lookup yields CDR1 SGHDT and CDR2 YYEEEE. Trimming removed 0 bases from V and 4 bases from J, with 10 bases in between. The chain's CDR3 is CASSLAGALYGYTF. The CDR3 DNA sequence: TGTGCCAGCAGCTTGGCCGGAGCCCTCTATGGCTACACCTTC.

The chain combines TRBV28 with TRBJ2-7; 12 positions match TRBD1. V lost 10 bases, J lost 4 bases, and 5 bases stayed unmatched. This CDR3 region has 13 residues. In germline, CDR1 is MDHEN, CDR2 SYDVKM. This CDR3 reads CATRDRGLYEQYF. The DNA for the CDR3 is TGTGCCACCAGGGACAGGGGGCTTTACGAGCAGTACTTC.

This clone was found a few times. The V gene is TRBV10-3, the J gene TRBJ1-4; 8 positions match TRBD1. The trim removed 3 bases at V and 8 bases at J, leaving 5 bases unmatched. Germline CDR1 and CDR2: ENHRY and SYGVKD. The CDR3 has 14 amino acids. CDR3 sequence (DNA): TGTGCCATCAGTGAACAGGGGGGCGGAGAAAAACTGTTTTTT. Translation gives CAISEQGGGEKLFF.

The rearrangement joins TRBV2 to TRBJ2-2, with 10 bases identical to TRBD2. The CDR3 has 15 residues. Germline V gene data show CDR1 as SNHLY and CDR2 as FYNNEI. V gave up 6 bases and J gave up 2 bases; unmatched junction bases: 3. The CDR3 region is CASRGTSANTGELFF. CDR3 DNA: TGTGCCAGCAGGGGGACTAGCGCCAACACCGGGGAGCTGTTTTTT.

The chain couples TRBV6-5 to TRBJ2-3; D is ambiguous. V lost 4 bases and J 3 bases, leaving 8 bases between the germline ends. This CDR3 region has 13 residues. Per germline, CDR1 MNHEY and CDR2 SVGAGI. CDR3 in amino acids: CASSSRLTDTQYF. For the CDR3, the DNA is TGTGCCAGCAGTTCCAGACTGACAGATACGCAGTATTTT.

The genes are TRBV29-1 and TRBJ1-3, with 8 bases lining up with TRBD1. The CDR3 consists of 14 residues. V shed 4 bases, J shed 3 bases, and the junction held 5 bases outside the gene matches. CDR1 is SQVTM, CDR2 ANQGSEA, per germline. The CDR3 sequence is CSVGKQGVGNTIYF. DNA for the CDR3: TGCAGCGTTGGGAAACAGGGGGTTGGAAACACCATATATTTT.